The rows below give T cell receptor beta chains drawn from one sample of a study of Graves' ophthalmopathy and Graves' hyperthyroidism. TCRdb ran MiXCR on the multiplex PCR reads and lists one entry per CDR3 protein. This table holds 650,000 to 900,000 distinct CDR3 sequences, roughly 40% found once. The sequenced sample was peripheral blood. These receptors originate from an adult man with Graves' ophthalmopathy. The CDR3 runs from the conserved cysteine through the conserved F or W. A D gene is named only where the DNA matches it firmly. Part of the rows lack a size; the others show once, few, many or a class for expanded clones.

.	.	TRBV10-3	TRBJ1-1	TGTGCCATCGGTGGTGCGGATATATTGAACACTGAAGCTTTCTTT	CAIGGADILNTEAFF
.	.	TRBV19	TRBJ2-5	TGTGCCAGTGCCTCCAGGGAGCAAGAGACCCAGTACTTC	CASASREQETQYF
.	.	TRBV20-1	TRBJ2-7	TGCAGTGCCAAGCTTTTAGGCAGAGAAAAGGAAGGCGAGCAGTACTTC	CSAKLLGREKEGEQYF
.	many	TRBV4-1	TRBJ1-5	TGCGCCAGCAGCCAAGATCGTCAGGGTCCTCAGCCCCAGCATTTT	CASSQDRQGPQPQHF
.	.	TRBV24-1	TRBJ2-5	TGTGCCACCAGTGACGGGGGCGTTCAAGAGACCCAGTACTTC	CATSDGGVQETQYF
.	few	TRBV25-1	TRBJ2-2	TGTGCCAGCAGTGAATATGAAGGGGAGCTGTTTTTT	CASSEYEGELFF
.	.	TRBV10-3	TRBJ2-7	TGTGCCACTAGCAGCCCTTGGGTCGGAACCGTCGAGCAGTACTTC	CATSSPWVGTVEQYF
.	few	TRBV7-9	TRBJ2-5	TGTGCCAGCAGCTTAAAGGTCGTCGAACAGGTACCAGAGACCCAGTACTTC	CASSLKVVEQVPETQYF
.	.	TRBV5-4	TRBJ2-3	TGTGCCAGCTCTCACGCATCAGGATATACGCAGTATTTT	CASSHASGYTQYF
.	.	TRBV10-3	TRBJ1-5	TGTGCCATCAGTGGTGACAGCGGGAGACAGCCCCAGCATTTT	CAISGDSGRQPQHF
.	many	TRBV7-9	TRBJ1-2	TGTGCCAGCAGCTTAGCGGAGGGAGCCCATGGCTACACCTTC	CASSLAEGAHGYTF
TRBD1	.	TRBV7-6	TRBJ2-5	TGTACCAGCAGTCCCGGGACAGAGGAAGAGACCCAGTACTTC	CTSSPGTEEETQYF
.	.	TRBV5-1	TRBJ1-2	TGCGCCCTCTGGGGGGGGCCTTCAGATGGCTACACCTTC	CALWGGPSDGYTF
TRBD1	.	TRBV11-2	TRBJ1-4	TGTGCCAGCAGCCGACAGGGCTCAACTAATGAAAAACTGTTTTTT	CASSRQGSTNEKLFF
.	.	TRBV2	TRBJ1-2	TGTGCCAGCAGTGAACTCGGGAGCTACACCTTC	CASSELGSYTF
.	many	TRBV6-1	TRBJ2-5	TGTGCCAGCAGTGAAAGGAGGGGTTGGGAGACCCAGTACTTC	CASSERRGWETQYF
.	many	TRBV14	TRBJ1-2	TGTGCCAGCAGCCAACCGGGCAGGGTGGGCTACACCTTC	CASSQPGRVGYTF
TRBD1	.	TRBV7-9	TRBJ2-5	TGTGCCAGCAGCTTCGGACAGGGGGCCTTTCAGCCCCAGTACTTC	CASSFGQGAFQPQYF
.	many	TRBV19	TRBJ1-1	TGTGCCAGTAAACTCGAAATTGGCACTGAAGCTTTCTTT	CASKLEIGTEAFF
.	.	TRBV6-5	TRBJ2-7	TGTGCCAGCATAGGATCCGAGCAGTACTTC	CASIGSEQYF
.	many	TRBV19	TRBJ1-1	TGTGCCAGTAGTATAATCACAGGACCGAACACTGAAGCTTTCTTT	CASSIITGPNTEAFF
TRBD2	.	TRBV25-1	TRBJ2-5	TGTGCCAGCTCCGGGCCGGGAGGGAACCAAGAGACCCAGTACTTC	CASSGPGGNQETQYF
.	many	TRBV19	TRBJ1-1	TGTGCCAGTAGCAGAGCGTACATGAACACTGAAGCTTTCTTT	CASSRAYMNTEAFF
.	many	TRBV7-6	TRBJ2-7	TGTGCCAGCAGCTCCTATTTCGACGAGCAGTACTTC	CASSSYFDEQYF
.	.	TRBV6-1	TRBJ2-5	TGTGCCAGCACCCTAACGGAGGGGCAAGAGACCCAGTACTTC	CASTLTEGQETQYF
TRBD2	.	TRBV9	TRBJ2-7	TGTGCCAGCAGCCGAACTAGCGGGGGGTCCTACGAGCAGTACTTC	CASSRTSGGSYEQYF
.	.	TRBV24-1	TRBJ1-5	TGTGCCAGCAGTCCCCATTCCGGCGGTCAGCCCCAGCATTTT	CASSPHSGGQPQHF
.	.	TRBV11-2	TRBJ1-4	TGTGCCAGCAGCTCCCAAGGGGTGAATGAAAAACTGTTTTTT	CASSSQGVNEKLFF
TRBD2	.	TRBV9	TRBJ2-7	TGTGCCAGCAGCGTAGGAATCCGTGCGGGAGCGTCCTACGAGCAGTACTTC	CASSVGIRAGASYEQYF
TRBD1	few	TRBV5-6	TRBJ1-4	TGTGCCAGCAGCACGGACAGGGTAGATGAAAAACTGTTTTTT	CASSTDRVDEKLFF
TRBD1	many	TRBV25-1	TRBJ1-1	TGTGCCAGCAGTGAAGAGGGGGCATGGACTGAAGCTTTCTTT	CASSEEGAWTEAFF
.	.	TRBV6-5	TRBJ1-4	TGTGCCAGCAGTTACAGTGCGGACGGTGAAAAACCGTTTTTT	CASSYSADGEKPFF